The present entry profiles one TCR beta chain with its context. As yet, its antigen is unknown. Survey-level resolution applied to immunoSEQ assay v3.0. The table came from immunoSEQ multiplex PCR; TCRdb's copy has only in-frame clones and leaves some out. The sample lists approximately 39,000 clones, over 75% occurring once. There were roughly 1-10 million cryopreserved PBMC in the samples before DNA extraction. The sample originates from a study of long-term antiretroviral therapy in people with HIV. Study-level points and caveats: Specimens of blood were obtained during about 2004 to 2017, possibly under older ART regimens.

The CDR3 sequence is 14 residues long. The germline V gene encodes CDR1 SGHAT and CDR2 FQDESV (reference sequence). Deletions cut 8 bases from V and 0 bases from J, with 10 bases between. The chain combines TRBV11-1 with TRBJ2-2; D is undetermined. The sequenced sample was unsorted PBMCs, obtained 1.5 years after starting antiretroviral therapy. The receptor's source is a man aged 18 to 35 with HIV. The DNA for the CDR3 is TGTGCCAGCCGGAAGACGGCGAACACCGGGGAGCTGTTTTTT. Protein sequence: CASRKTANTGELFF. The full variable domain, rest sourced from reference TRBV11-1 and TRBJ2-2, is EAEVAQSPRYKITEKSQAVAFWCDPISGHATLYWYRQILGQGPELLVQFQDESVVDDSQLPKDRFSAERLKGVDSTLKIQPAELGDSAMYLCASRKTANTGELFFGEGSRLTVL.